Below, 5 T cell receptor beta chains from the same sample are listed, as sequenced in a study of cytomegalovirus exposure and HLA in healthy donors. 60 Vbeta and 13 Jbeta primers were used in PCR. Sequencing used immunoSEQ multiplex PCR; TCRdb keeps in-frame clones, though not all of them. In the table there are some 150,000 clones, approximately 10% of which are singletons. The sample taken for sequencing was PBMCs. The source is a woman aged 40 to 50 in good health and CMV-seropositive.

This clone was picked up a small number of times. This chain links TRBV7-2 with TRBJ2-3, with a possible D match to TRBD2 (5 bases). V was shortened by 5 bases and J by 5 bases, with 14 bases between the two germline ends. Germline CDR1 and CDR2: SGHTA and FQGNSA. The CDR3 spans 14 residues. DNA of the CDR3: TGTGCCAGCAGCCGGCTAGCAGGAGTAGATACGCAGTATTTT. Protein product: CASSRLAGVDTQYF.

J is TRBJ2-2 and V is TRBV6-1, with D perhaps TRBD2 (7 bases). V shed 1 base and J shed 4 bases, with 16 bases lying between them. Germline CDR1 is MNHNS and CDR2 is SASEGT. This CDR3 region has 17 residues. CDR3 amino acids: CASSEVGGASGTGELFF. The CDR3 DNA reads TGTGCCAGCAGTGAAGTAGGGGGGGCTTCAGGCACCGGGGAGCTGTTTTTT.

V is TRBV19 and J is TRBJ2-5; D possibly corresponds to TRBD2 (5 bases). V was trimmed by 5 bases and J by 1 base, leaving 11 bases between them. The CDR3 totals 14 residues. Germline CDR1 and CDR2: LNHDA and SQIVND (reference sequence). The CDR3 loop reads CASSAQTTQETQYF. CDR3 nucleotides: TGTGCCAGTAGTGCGCAGACTACCCAAGAGACCCAGTACTTC.

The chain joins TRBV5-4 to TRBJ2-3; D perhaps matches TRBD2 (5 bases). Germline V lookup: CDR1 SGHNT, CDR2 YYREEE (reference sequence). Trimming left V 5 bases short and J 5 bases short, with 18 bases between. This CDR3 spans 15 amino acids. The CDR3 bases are TGTGCCAGCAGGCCAAACAGAGGGCGAAGAGATACGCAGTATTTT. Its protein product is CASRPNRGRRDTQYF. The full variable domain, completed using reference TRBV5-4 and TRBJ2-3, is ETGVTQSPTHLIKTRGQQVTLRCSSQSGHNTVSWYQQALGQGPQFIFQYYREEENGRGNFPPRFSGLQFPNYSSELNVNALELDDSALYLCASRPNRGRRDTQYFGPGTRLTVL.

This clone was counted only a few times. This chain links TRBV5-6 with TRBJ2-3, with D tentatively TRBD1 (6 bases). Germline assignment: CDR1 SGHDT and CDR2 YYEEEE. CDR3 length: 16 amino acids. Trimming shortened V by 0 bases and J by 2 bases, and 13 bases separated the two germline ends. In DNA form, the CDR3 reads TGTGCCAGCAGCTTGGTTAGTGACAGGTTCACAGATACGCAGTATTTT. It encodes CASSLVSDRFTDTQYF.